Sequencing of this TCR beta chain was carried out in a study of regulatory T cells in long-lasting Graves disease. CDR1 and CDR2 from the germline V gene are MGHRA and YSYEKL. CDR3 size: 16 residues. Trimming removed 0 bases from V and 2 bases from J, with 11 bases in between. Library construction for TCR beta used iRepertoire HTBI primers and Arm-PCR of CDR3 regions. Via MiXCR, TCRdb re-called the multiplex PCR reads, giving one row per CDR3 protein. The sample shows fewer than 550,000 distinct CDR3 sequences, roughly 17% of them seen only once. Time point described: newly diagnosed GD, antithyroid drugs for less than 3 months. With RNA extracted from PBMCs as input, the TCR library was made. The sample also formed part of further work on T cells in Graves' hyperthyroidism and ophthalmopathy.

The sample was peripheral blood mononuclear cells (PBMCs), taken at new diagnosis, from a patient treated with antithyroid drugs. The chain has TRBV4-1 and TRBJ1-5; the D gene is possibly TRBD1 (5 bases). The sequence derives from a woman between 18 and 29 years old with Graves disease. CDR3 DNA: TGCGCCAGCAGCCAAGATAGGAGGGGCGGCAATCAGCCCCAGCATTTT. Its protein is CASSQDRRGGNQPQHF.